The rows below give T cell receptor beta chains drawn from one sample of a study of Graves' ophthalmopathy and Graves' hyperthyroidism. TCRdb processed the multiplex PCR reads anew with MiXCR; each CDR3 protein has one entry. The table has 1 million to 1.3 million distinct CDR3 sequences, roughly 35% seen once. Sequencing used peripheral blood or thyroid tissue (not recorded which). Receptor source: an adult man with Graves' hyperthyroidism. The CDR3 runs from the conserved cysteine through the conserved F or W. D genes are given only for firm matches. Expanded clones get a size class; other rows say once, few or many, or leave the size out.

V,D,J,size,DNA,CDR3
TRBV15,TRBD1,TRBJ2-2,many,TGTGCCACCAGCCTCCGGGACAGAAGCACCGGGGAGCTGTTTTTT,CATSLRDRSTGELFF
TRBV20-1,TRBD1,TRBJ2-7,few,TGCAGTGCTAGGGACTCACAGGGGCCCTCCTACGAGCAGTACTTC,CSARDSQGPSYEQYF
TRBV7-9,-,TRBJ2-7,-,TGTGCCAGCAGCTTAGGAGCAGGGTTGTGGGAGCAGTACTTC,CASSLGAGLWEQYF
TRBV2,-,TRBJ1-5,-,TGTGCCAGCAGTACACGGGACATCCGTATGGAGCCCCAGCATTTT,CASSTRDIRMEPQHF
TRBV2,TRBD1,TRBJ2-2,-,TGTGCCAGCAGCCCTTCCAGGGGGAGCAACACCGGGGAGCTGTTTTTT,CASSPSRGSNTGELFF
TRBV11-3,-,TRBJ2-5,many,TGTGCCAGCGCCCGGTCGGGAGAGACCCAGTACTTC,CASARSGETQYF
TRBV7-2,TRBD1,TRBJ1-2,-,TGTGCCAGCAGCTCGACGGGACAGGGTGGTGGCTACACCTTC,CASSSTGQGGGYTF
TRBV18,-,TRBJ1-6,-,TGTGCCAGCTCACCACCGTGGGGAGACAATTCACCCCTCCACTTT,CASSPPWGDNSPLHF
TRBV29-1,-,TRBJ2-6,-,TGCAGCGTTCAGGACGACGTCCTGACTTTC,CSVQDDVLTF
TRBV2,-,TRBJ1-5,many,TGTGCCAGCAGTCGACAGGATTATAGCAATCAGCCCCAGCATTTT,CASSRQDYSNQPQHF